The sequence of this T cell receptor (beta chain) was determined in a study of cytomegalovirus exposure and HLA in healthy donors. Study outcomes and limitations: In a later analysis, V- and J-gene trimming of beta chains associated with a DCLRE1C missense variant, replicated independently. Cytomegalovirus-associated TCR beta chains were listed, numbering approximately 150. Previous analysis showed most TCR beta V segments were productive about 87% or about 30% of the time.

The germline V gene encodes CDR1 SEHNR and CDR2 FQNEAQ (reference sequence). This CDR3 region has 14 residues. Trimming took off 3 bases at V and 3 bases at J, with 6 bases between the two ends. Use of 60 Vbeta and 13 Jbeta primers characterized the PCR. Per the authors' pipeline: Roughly 76 million unique TCR beta chains, 9.5 million to 11 million of them shared, were counted by a later analysis. Generated by immunoSEQ multiplex PCR, the TCRdb table keeps only in-frame clones and is missing some. D and trimming come from the DNA, and the V and J calls and clone size come from that table. The sample carries approximately 150,000 clones, around 80% recorded once. To note about this clone: Its target is not known.

The chain has TRBV7-9 and TRBJ1-6; D might be TRBD1 (6 bases). The material sequenced was PBMCs. This sequence originates from a woman aged 40 to 55 in good health and CMV-seronegative. CDR3 sequence reads: CASSLDSYNSPLHF. In DNA, the CDR3 is TGTGCCAGCAGCTTGGACAGCTATAATTCACCCCTCCACTTT.